These 27 T cell receptor beta chains were sequenced from one sample in a study of cytomegalovirus exposure and HLA in healthy donors. PCR employed 60 Vbeta and 13 Jbeta primers. This table comes from immunoSEQ multiplex PCR, and its TCRdb copy is limited to in-frame clones, with some not included. The sample records around 130,000 clones, over 70% being singletons. The source material was PBMCs. The receptor source for this set is a woman in her thirties or forties in good health and CMV-seronegative.

The rearrangement links TRBV5-1 to TRBJ2-1; no reliable D call. V was clipped by 1 base and J by 3 bases, with 5 bases between them. The CDR3 covers 13 residues. Germline lookup yields CDR1 SGHRS and CDR2 YFSETQ. Here the CDR3 DNA reads TGCGCCAGCAGCTTGACTCTCTACAATGAGCAGTTCTTC. Its protein is CASSLTLYNEQFF.

This clone was seen at least ten times. This chain uses TRBV4-1 with TRBJ2-7, with 11 nucleotides matching TRBD1. Germline CDR1 is MGHRA and CDR2 is YSYEKL. The CDR3 consists of 17 residues. The J segment lost 3 bases and the V segment lost 0 bases, leaving 7 bases of the junction unmatched. CDR3 sequence: CASSQDGGTGGVYEQYF. For the CDR3, the DNA is TGCGCCAGCAGCCAAGATGGTGGGACAGGGGGGGTCTACGAGCAGTACTTC.

The chain recombines TRBV6-1 with TRBJ2-3, with 10 bases matching TRBD2. The CDR3 contains 19 residues. V lost 2 bases, J lost 0 bases, and 11 bases stayed unmatched. Germline values: CDR1 MNHNS, CDR2 SASEGT. The CDR3 bases are TGTGCCAGCAGTGAATTTGTGGCTAGCGGGGGCGAGAGCACAGATACGCAGTATTTT. Amino acid sequence: CASSEFVASGGESTDTQYF.

V and J are TRBV7-9 and TRBJ2-3; no firm D call. CDR1 is SEHNR and CDR2 is FQNEAQ in the germline V gene (reference sequence). The V end was cut by 1 base, the J end by 0 bases, with 8 bases between. This CDR3 contains 15 residues. CDR3 sequence (DNA): TGTGCCAGCAGCTTAGGGCCCCCTAGCACAGATACGCAGTATTTT. Protein: CASSLGPPSTDTQYF. Using reference TRBV7-9 and TRBJ2-3 for the parts outside the CDR3, the full variable domain is DTGVSQNPRHKITKRGQNVTFRCDPISEHNRLYWYRQTLGQGPEFLTYFQNEAQLEKSRLLSDRFSAERPKGSFSTLEIQRTEQGDSAMYLCASSLGPPSTDTQYFGPGTRLTVL.

J is TRBJ1-6 and V is TRBV19, with D possibly being TRBD1 (5 bases). Between the trimmed V and J ends, which lost 7 bases and 11 bases, there was a span of 12 bases. The V gene's germline CDR1 is LNHDA and CDR2 SQIVND (reference sequence). The CDR3 is made up of 12 amino acids. The CDR3 spells CASTRGGAPLHF. The CDR3 region has the DNA TGTGCCAGTACCCGGGGGGGGGCACCCCTCCACTTT.

The chain recombines TRBV28 with TRBJ1-4; weak D call: TRBD1 (5 bases). The CDR3 runs 16 residues. V was cut by 2 bases and J by 0 bases, with 10 bases left in between. Germline V gives CDR1 MDHEN, CDR2 SYDVKM. CDR3 region: CASSLLGGSTNEKLFF. As DNA, the CDR3 is TGTGCCAGCAGTTTACTCGGGGGATCAACTAATGAAAAACTGTTTTTT.

The CDR3 here is CASSFRQGSATEAFF. Here the CDR3 DNA reads TGTGCCAGCAGCTTCAGGCAGGGATCTGCAACTGAAGCTTTCTTT. The V call is TRBV7-2, the J call TRBJ1-1; a weak D match, TRBD1 (5 bases). The length of the CDR3 is 15 residues. V was cut by 3 bases and J by 5 bases, with 16 bases left in between. The germline CDR1 and CDR2 sequences are SGHTA and FQGNSA.

Concerning this clone itself: Being one base from a much bigger clone, this may be a read error. J is TRBJ1-1 and V is TRBV7-9, with D perhaps matching TRBD1 (5 bases). CDR3 length equals 13 residues. Trimming cost V 5 bases and J 1 base, with 8 bases left between them. The germline CDR1 and CDR2 sequences are SEHNR and FQNEAQ (reference sequence). The CDR3 is CASSAQGNTEAFF. CDR3 in DNA: TGTGCCAGCAGCGCCCAGGGGAACACTGAAGCTTTCTTT.

Only one count was recorded for this clone. This sequence joins TRBV9 and TRBJ2-2, with TRBD2 identical over 11 bases. The CDR3 sequence is 18 residues long. Germline CDR1 SGDLS, CDR2 YYNGEE. With V trimmed by 2 bases and J by 7 bases, 13 bases remained unmatched. As DNA, the CDR3 is TGTGCCAGCAGCGTCGGGCTAGCGGGGGGCACCAGTCTCGGGGAGCTGTTTTTT. It yields the protein CASSVGLAGGTSLGELFF.

This CDR3 reads CASSLGGSSNQPQHF. The CDR3 region has the DNA TGCGCCAGCAGCTTAGGGGGCTCTAGCAATCAGCCCCAGCATTTT. V is TRBV5-1 and J is TRBJ1-5; TRBD1 matches 7 bases. The germline V gene encodes CDR1 SGHRS and CDR2 YFSETQ. Germline trimming cut 2 bases from V and 0 bases from J; bases unmatched to any gene: 2. The CDR3 has 15 residues.

V is TRBV10-3 and J is TRBJ1-2, with TRBD1 matching 8 bases. CDR1 ENHRY and CDR2 SYGVKD come from the germline V gene. V lost 8 bases, J lost 3 bases, and 2 bases stayed unmatched. CDR3 size: 12 residues. CDR3 nucleotide sequence: TGTGCCATCGCACAGGGGGACTATGGCTACACCTTC. As protein: CAIAQGDYGYTF.

The chain joins TRBV4-2 to TRBJ2-7; possibly TRBD1 for D (7 bases). Germline V gene data show CDR1 as LGHNA and CDR2 as YNFKEQ. This CDR3 comprises 18 residues. V was cut by 0 bases and J by 6 bases, with 24 bases left in between. CDR3 in DNA: TGTGCCAGCAGCCAAGATCGGGGTATACAGGGGACTTTCTCCGAGCAGTACTTC. Protein sequence: CASSQDRGIQGTFSEQYF.

This sequence joins TRBV6-4 and TRBJ2-1; a possible D gene is TRBD2 (6 bases). This CDR3 region has 15 residues. CDR1 is MRHNA, CDR2 SNTAGT, per germline. V was trimmed by 0 bases and J by 6 bases, leaving 12 bases between them. The CDR3: CASSDSGGLGNEQFF. The CDR3 coding sequence is TGTGCCAGCAGTGACTCAGGAGGGCTAGGCAATGAGCAGTTCTTC.

A note on this clone: The same CDR3 is also encoded by other DNA sequences in this sample. The chain carries TRBV15 and TRBJ2-1; D remains ambiguous. The germline V gene has CDR1 LNHNV and CDR2 YYDKDF (reference sequence). The length of the CDR3 is 15 residues. V was pared by 0 bases and J by 0 bases, with 6 bases between. Here the CDR3 reads CATSRDASSYNEQFF. CDR3 DNA: TGTGCCACCAGCAGAGACGCTAGCTCCTACAATGAGCAGTTCTTC.

The rearrangement links TRBV5-4 to TRBJ2-7; a weak D match, TRBD2 (7 bases). The CDR3 is made up of 14 amino acids. V dropped 1 base and J dropped 6 bases, with 14 bases sitting between them. Germline V gives CDR1 SGHNT, CDR2 YYREEE (reference sequence). CDR3 protein: CASSLRGGRREQYF. For the CDR3, the DNA is TGTGCCAGCAGCTTGAGGGGGGGGCGCCGCGAGCAGTACTTC.

The V call is TRBV19, the J call TRBJ1-4; D gene uncertain. The CDR3 is 15 amino acids. Trimming stripped 6 bases from V and 0 bases from J, with 11 bases between. Germline values: CDR1 LNHDA, CDR2 SQIVND (reference sequence). CDR3 nucleotide sequence: TGTGCCAGTAGGACGGCGGGCGCAACTAATGAAAAACTGTTTTTT. This translates into CASRTAGATNEKLFF. The variable domain in full, completed from reference TRBV19 and TRBJ1-4, reads DGGITQSPKYLFRKEGQNVTLSCEQNLNHDAMYWYRQDPGQGLRLIYYSQIVNDFQKGDIAEGYSVSREKKESFPLTVTSAQKNPTAFYLCASRTAGATNEKLFFGSGTQLSVL.

The V gene is TRBV20-1, the J gene TRBJ2-7; maybe TRBD2 (6 bases). V was shortened by 7 bases and J by 7 bases, with 14 bases between the two germline ends. Germline V CDR1 and CDR2: DFQATT, SNEGSKA (reference sequence). The CDR3 loop spans 11 amino acids. CDR3 nucleotide sequence: TGCAGTGGAGACGTTGGGGGGGAGCAGTACTTC. It codes for CSGDVGGEQYF.

V is TRBV28 and J is TRBJ1-4; possible D gene TRBD1, 5 bases. V dropped 1 base and J dropped 7 bases, with 22 bases sitting between them. In germline, CDR1 is MDHEN, CDR2 SYDVKM. This CDR3 region has 18 residues. The CDR3 nucleotides read TGTGCCAGCAGTTTATTGGCCAGGGTGGGTCCAATGAGTGAAAAACTGTTTTTT. Protein: CASSLLARVGPMSEKLFF.

The rearrangement joins TRBV29-1 to TRBJ2-7; D is perhaps TRBD1 (5 bases). CDR1 is SQVTM, CDR2 ANQGSEA, per germline. CDR3 length: 14 residues. V shed 3 bases and J shed 6 bases, with 18 bases lying between them. The CDR3 spells CSVDGQGLNREQYF. The CDR3 bases are TGCAGCGTTGATGGCCAGGGCCTTAATCGCGAGCAGTACTTC.

The rearrangement uses TRBV28 and TRBJ2-2; weak D call: TRBD2 (6 bases). CDR1 is MDHEN, CDR2 SYDVKM, per germline. The CDR3 extends over 14 amino acids. V lost 10 bases to trimming and J lost 5 bases, with 17 bases between them. In nucleotides, the CDR3 is TGTGCCACGGCTGGGACTTGGGAGACCGGGGAGCTGTTTTTT. This translates into CATAGTWETGELFF.

V and J are TRBV29-1 and TRBJ1-1, with a tentative D call TRBD1 (5 bases). CDR3 length: 12 residues. Germline assignment: CDR1 SQVTM and CDR2 ANQGSEA. Trimming removed 7 bases from V and 5 bases from J, with 14 bases in between. The chain's CDR3 is CSAILQGTEAFF. CDR3 bases: TGCAGCGCCATACTCCAGGGTACTGAAGCTTTCTTT.

V is TRBV21-1 and J is TRBJ1-2. TRBV21-1 is designated a pseudogene. This CDR3 region has 8 residues. The CDR3 spells CAAGYYTF. In DNA, the CDR3 is TGTGCCGCGGGCTACTACACCTTC.

This chain connects TRBV7-2 to TRBJ2-5, with 7 bases lining up with TRBD2. The CDR3 length is 15 residues. Germline CDR1 is SGHTA and CDR2 is FQGNSA. V was pared by 1 base and J by 7 bases, with 9 bases of the junction left unmatched. The CDR3: CASSLEAGTTTTQYF. The CDR3 DNA reads TGTGCCAGCAGCTTAGAGGCTGGGACTACCACGACCCAGTACTTC.

The rearrangement joins TRBV18 to TRBJ2-3, with TRBD1 matching over 11 bases. With 3 bases clipped from V and 7 bases from J, the junction kept 3 bases outside the gene matches. The CDR3 runs 14 residues. CDR1 and CDR2 from the germline V gene are KGHSH and LQKENI. The CDR3 DNA is TGTGCCAGCTCACCCGGACAGGGGGCAAATACGCAGTATTTT. Its translation is CASSPGQGANTQYF.

A remark on this clone: The junction departs from germline at one end; a sequencing error may be responsible. The CDR3, as DNA: TGTGCCGGCAGCGTAGCCAGCGGAGAGACCCAGTACTTC. Translating gives CAGSVASGETQYF. The rearrangement uses TRBV9 and TRBJ2-5; D possibly corresponds to TRBD2 (5 bases). Germline-derived CDR1 and CDR2 are SGDLS and YYNGEE. The CDR3 loop spans 13 amino acids.

V gene TRBV4-3 combines with J gene TRBJ1-5; TRBD1 matches at 7 bases. Losses at the gene ends were 0 bases for V and 4 bases for J; bases not matched to a gene: 6. There are 16 residues in the CDR3. Germline values: CDR1 LGHNA, CDR2 YSLEER. The chain's CDR3 is CASSQEVDRRNQPQHF. The DNA of the CDR3 is TGCGCCAGCAGCCAAGAAGTGGACAGGCGGAATCAGCCCCAGCATTTT.

The gene calls are TRBV7-3 and TRBJ2-3; 13 bases match TRBD2. The CDR3 totals 16 residues. V trimming: 4 bases; J trimming: 2 bases; junction bases outside the gene matches: 3. Germline CDR1 reads SGHTA; CDR2 reads FQGTGA. The CDR3 region is CASSSGTSGNTDTQYF. The CDR3 nucleotides are TGTGCCAGCAGCTCAGGGACTAGCGGGAACACAGATACGCAGTATTTT.